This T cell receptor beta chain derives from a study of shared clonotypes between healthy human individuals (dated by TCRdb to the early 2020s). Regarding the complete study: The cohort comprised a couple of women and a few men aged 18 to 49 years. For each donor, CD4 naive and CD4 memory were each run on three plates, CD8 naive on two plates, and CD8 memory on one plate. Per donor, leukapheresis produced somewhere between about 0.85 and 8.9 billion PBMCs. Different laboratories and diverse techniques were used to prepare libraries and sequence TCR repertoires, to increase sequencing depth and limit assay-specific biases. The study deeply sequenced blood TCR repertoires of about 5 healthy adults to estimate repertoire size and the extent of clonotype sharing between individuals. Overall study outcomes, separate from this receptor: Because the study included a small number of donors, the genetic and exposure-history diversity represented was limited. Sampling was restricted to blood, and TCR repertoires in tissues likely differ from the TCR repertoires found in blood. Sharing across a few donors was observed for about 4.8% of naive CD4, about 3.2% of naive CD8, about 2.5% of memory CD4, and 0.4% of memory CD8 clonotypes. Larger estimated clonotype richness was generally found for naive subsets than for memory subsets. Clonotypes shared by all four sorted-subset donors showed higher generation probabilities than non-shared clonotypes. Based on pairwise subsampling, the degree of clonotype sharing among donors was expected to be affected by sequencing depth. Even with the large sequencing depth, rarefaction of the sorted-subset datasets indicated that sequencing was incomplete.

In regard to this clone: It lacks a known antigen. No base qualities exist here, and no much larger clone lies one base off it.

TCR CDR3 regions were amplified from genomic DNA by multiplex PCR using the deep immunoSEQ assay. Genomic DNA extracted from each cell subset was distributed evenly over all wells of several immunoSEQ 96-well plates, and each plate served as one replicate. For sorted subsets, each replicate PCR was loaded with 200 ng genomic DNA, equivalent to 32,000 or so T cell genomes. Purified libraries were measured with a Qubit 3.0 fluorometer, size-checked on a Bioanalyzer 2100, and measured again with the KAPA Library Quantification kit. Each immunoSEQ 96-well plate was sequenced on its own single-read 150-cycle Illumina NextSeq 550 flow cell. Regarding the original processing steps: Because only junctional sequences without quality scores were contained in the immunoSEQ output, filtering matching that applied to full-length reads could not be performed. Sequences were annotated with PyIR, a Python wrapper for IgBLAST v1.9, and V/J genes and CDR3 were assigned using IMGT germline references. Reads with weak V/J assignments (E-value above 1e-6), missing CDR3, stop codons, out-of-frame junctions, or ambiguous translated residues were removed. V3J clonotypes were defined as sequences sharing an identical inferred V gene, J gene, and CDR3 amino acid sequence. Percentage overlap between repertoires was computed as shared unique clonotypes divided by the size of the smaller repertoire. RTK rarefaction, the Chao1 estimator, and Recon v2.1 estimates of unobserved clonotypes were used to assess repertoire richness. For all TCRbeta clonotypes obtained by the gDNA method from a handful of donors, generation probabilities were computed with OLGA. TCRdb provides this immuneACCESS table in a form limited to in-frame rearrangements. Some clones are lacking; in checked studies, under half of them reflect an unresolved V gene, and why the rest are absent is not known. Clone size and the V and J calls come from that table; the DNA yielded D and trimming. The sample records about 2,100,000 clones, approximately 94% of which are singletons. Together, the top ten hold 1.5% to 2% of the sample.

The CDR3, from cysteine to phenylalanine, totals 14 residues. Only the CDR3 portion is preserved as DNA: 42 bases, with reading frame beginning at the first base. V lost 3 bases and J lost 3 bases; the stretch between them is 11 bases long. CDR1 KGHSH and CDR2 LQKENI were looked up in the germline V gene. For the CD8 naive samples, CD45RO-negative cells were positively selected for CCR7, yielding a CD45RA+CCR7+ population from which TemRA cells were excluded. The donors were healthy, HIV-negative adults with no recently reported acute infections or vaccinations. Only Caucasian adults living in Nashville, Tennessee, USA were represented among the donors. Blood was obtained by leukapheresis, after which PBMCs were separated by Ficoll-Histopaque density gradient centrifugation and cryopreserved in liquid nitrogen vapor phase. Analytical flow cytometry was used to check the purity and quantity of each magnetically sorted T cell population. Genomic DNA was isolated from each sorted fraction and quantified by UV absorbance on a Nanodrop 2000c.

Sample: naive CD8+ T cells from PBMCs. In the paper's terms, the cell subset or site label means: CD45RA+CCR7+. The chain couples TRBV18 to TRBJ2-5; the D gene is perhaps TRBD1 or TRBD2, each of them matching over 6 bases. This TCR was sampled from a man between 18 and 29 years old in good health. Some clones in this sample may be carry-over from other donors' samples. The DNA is TGTGCCAGCTCACCCGGGGGCTTTAAAGAGACCCAGTACTTC. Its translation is CASSPGGFKETQYF. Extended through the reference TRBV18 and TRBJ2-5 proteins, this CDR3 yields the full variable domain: NAGVMQNPRHLVRRRGQEARLRCSPMKGHSHVYWYRQLPEEGLKFMVYLQKENIIDESGMPKERFSAEFPKEGPSILRIQQVVRGDSAAYFCASSPGGFKETQYFGPGTRLLVL.